The T cell receptor (beta chain) described here comes from a study of blood T cell repertoires in COVID-19. The wider study: The cDNA or gDNA used as material had been derived from T cells, B-cell-depleted T cells, or PBMCs.

This clone has just one count. The CDR3 runs to 16 residues. CDR1 is LGHNA and CDR2 is YNFKEQ in the germline V gene. Trimming cost V 1 base and J 3 bases; bases outside gene matches: 5. Ages ranged from about 18 to 89 years, with residence in around 24 US areas. Participants in the exposed group had met a COVID-19 case in the 2 weeks before joining the study. In the original workflow: Counts of nucleated cells, estimated from reference gene primer amplification, were obtained. The repertoire was sequenced with immunoSEQ multiplex PCR; TCRdb's copy has only in-frame clones and lacks some. The DNA was the basis for D and trimming; V, J and clone size are from that table. Of about 300,000 clones listed, 85% were seen once; the top ten hold approximately 1.9%.

The clonotype originates from a woman aged 30 to 39 who had been exposed to COVID-19. This chain joins TRBV4-2 and TRBJ1-4; 7 nucleotides line up with TRBD1. Input material: PBMCs or T cells enriched from blood (not recorded which). The CDR3 here is CASSQGTGDPNEKLFF. DNA of the CDR3: TGTGCCAGCAGCCAAGGAACAGGGGATCCTAATGAAAAACTGTTTTTT.